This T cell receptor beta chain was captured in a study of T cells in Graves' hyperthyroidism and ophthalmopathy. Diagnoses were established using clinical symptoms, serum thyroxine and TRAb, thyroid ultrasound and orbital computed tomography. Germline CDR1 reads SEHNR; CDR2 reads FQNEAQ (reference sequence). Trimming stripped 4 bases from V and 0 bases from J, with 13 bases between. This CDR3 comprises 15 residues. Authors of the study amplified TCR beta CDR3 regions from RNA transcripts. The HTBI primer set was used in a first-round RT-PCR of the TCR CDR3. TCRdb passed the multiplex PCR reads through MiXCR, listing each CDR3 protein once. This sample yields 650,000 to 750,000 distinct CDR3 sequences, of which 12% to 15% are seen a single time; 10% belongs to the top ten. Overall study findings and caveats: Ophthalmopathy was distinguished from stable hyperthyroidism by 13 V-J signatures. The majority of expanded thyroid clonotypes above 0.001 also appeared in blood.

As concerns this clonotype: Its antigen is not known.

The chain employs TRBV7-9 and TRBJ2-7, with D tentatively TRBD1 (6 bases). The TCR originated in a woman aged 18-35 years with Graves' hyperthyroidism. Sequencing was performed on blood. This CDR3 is CASSSDGTPSYEQYF. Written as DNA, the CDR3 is TGTGCCAGCAGCTCCGACGGGACACCCTCCTACGAGCAGTACTTC.